Listed below are T cell receptor beta chains from one sample, sequenced in a study of blood T cell repertoires in COVID-19. TCRdb's copy holds only in-frame clones and misses some; the assay was immunoSEQ multiplex PCR. The table shows tens of thousands of clones, with about 76% occurring only once. Sequencing input: peripheral blood. The receptors here all came from a woman aged 80 or over with active or convalescent COVID-19. Each CDR3 is given with its conserved first and last residue. D genes are given only for firm matches. Size tells how often a clone was seen (once, few, many) or the class of an expanded clone, and some rows leave it out.

CDR3 length	clone size	V gene	J gene	D gene	CDR3 DNA	CDR3 protein
11	NA	TRBV28	TRBJ2-7	NA	TGTGCCAGCAGTTTCCCAGGCGAGCAGTACTTC	CASSFPGEQYF
14	NA	TRBV30	TRBJ1-1	NA	TGTGCCTGGAGTGTAAGCGTGGCGGAAACTGAAGCTTTCTTT	CAWSVSVAETEAFF
16	NA	TRBV11-3	TRBJ2-2	NA	TGTGCCAGCAGTATAGGGGGGGACCTGGCCATCGGGGAGCTGTTTTTT	CASSIGGDLAIGELFF
15	few	TRBV5-1	TRBJ1-2	TRBD1	TGCGCCAGCAGCTCATTGACAGGGGGCGGCGATGGCTACACCTTC	CASSSLTGGGDGYTF
15	NA	TRBV5-4	TRBJ2-2	NA	TGTGCCAGCAGCTTGAGGGGCGCGGACACCGGGGAGCTGTTTTTT	CASSLRGADTGELFF
13	once	TRBV7-2	TRBJ1-1	NA	TGTGCCAGCAGCGGGGAGGTGAACACTGAAGCTTTCTTT	CASSGEVNTEAFF
12	once	TRBV6-5	TRBJ1-1	NA	TGTGCCAGCTCACGGGCGGGGTCTGAAGCTTTCTTT	CASSRAGSEAFF
15	NA	TRBV9	TRBJ2-3	NA	TGTGCCAGCAGCGTAGGGGGAGGTAACACAGATACGCAGTATTTT	CASSVGGGNTDTQYF
14	NA	TRBV7-2	TRBJ2-3	NA	TGTGCCAGCAGCTCCCCAGGGGCGGAAGATACGCAGTATTTT	CASSSPGAEDTQYF
15	once	TRBV3-1/TRBV3-2	TRBJ2-1	NA	TGTGCCAGCAGCCCCTCGGAGCGGTCCTACAATGAGCAGTTCTTC	CASSPSERSYNEQFF
15	few	TRBV3-1/TRBV3-2	TRBJ2-7	NA	TGTGCCAGCAGCCAAAGACAGTCCCGCTCCTACGAGCAGTACTTC	CASSQRQSRSYEQYF
14	NA	TRBV18	TRBJ1-1	NA	TGTGCCAGCTCGACCGGCGGGGGAGACACTGAAGCTTTCTTT	CASSTGGGDTEAFF
15	NA	TRBV7-2	TRBJ2-1	NA	TGTGCCAGCAGCGCTGGGAGCGGTGCCTACAATGAGCAGTTCTTC	CASSAGSGAYNEQFF
15	NA	TRBV29-1	TRBJ1-4	NA	TGCAGCGTTGAAATCGGACTAACCTTGGGTGAAAAACTGTTTTTT	CSVEIGLTLGEKLFF
14	few	TRBV5-4	TRBJ1-6	TRBD1	TGTGCCAGCAGCATAGACAGGGGTGGTTCACCCCTCCACTTT	CASSIDRGGSPLHF
17	few	TRBV7-2	TRBJ1-6	NA	TGTGCCAGCAGCTTAGTGGGCCGGGAGGGGCTGAGTTCACCCCTCCACTTT	CASSLVGREGLSSPLHF
14	once	TRBV5-1	TRBJ1-1	NA	TGCGCCAGCAGCTTGGGACCGGGGAACACTGAAGCTTTCTTT	CASSLGPGNTEAFF
15	few	TRBV7-2	TRBJ2-7	TRBD1	TGTGCCAGCAGCCCCCGCCCAGGGGGCTCTGACGAGCAGTACTTC	CASSPRPGGSDEQYF
13	NA	TRBV29-1	TRBJ2-7	TRBD2	TGCAGCGTGGGACTAGCGGGGGCCTACGAGCAGTACTTC	CSVGLAGAYEQYF
16	few	TRBV7-8	TRBJ1-1	TRBD1	TGTGCCAGCAGCCGGACCCGGGGACAGGGTTACACTGAAGCTTTCTTT	CASSRTRGQGYTEAFF
16	NA	TRBV12-5	TRBJ2-7	TRBD2	TGTGCTAGTGGTTTGGTACTAGCGAGGAGCTCCTACGAGCAGTACTTC	CASGLVLARSSYEQYF
15	NA	TRBV3-1/TRBV3-2	TRBJ2-3	TRBD2	TGTGCCAGCAGCCAAGATTGGCGGGGGGGTGATACGCAGTATTTT	CASSQDWRGGDTQYF
16	NA	TRBV7-2	TRBJ2-2	TRBD2	TGTGCCAGCAGCCCCTCTTGGGCTAGCGGGGGAGTGGAGCTGTTTTTT	CASSPSWASGGVELFF
16	NA	TRBV10-2	TRBJ1-1	TRBD1	TGCGCCAGCAGTGAGTTGCCCGCTCACAGGGGTACCGAAGCTTTCTTT	CASSELPAHRGTEAFF
13	NA	TRBV5-1	TRBJ1-4	NA	TGCGCCAGCAGCCCCATTACTAATGAAAAACTGTTTTTT	CASSPITNEKLFF
14	NA	TRBV6-6	TRBJ1-5	NA	TGTGCCAGCAGCCCTAATCTTAGCAATCAGCCCCAGCATTTT	CASSPNLSNQPQHF
13	NA	TRBV7-8	TRBJ1-2	TRBD1	TGTGCCAGCAGCGAGACAGGGGGCCATGGCTACACCTTC	CASSETGGHGYTF
15	NA	TRBV21-1	TRBJ2-1	NA	TGTGCCAGCAGCAAGTCTAGCGGGGTAAGAAATGAGCAGTTCTTC	CASSKSSGVRNEQFF
16	NA	TRBV6-5	TRBJ1-3	TRBD1	TGTGCCAGCAGTTACTGGGGACAGGGGGGAGGAAACACCATATATTTT	CASSYWGQGGGNTIYF
15	NA	TRBV9	TRBJ1-2	NA	TGTGCCAGCAGCCCCACGGGGGGCGCCTACTATGGCTACACCTTC	CASSPTGGAYYGYTF
15	NA	TRBV7-8	TRBJ2-7	NA	TGTGCCAGCAGCTTCCCCGGACACCCGTCCTACGAGCAGTACTTC	CASSFPGHPSYEQYF
14	NA	TRBV7-2	TRBJ1-6	NA	TGTGCCAGCAGCCTCCGGGACATCCTTTCACCCCTCCACTTT	CASSLRDILSPLHF
15	NA	TRBV28	TRBJ2-1	TRBD2	TGTGCCAGCAGTTTAACGGCTAGCGGGTACAATGAGCAGTTCTTC	CASSLTASGYNEQFF
16	many	TRBV28	TRBJ1-6	NA	TGTGCCAGCAGCCGGACTGAGGACTCCTATAATTCACCCCTCCACTTT	CASSRTEDSYNSPLHF
13	NA	TRBV2	TRBJ2-7	TRBD1	TGTGCCAGCAGTAGGGACAGGGAAGGCGAGCAGTACTTC	CASSRDREGEQYF
16	NA	TRBV20-1	TRBJ2-1	TRBD2	TGCAGTGCTAGTCAGTCCAGCGGGGGCCAGGGCGATGAGCAGTTCTTC	CSASQSSGGQGDEQFF
15	once	TRBV27	TRBJ2-1	TRBD2	TGTGCCAGCATGGTCAGCGGGGGGCCCTTTACTGAGCAGTTCTTC	CASMVSGGPFTEQFF
13	NA	TRBV15	TRBJ2-1	TRBD1	TGTGCCACCAGCAGAGGGGGGACAGATTTATGGTTCTTC	CATSRGGTDLWFF
15	NA	TRBV18	TRBJ1-4	NA	TGTGCCAGCTCATCAGCCTACGGGACTAATGAAAAACTGTTTTTT	CASSSAYGTNEKLFF
14	once	TRBV6-4	TRBJ2-3	TRBD1	TGTGCCAGCAGACAGGGGGCCCTCACAGATACGCAGTATTTT	CASRQGALTDTQYF
20	NA	TRBV19	TRBJ2-3	TRBD2	TGTGCCAGTAGTATTTTCGGCGGTCCCGGGACTAGCGGGGGGGCTGATACGCAGTATTTT	CASSIFGGPGTSGGADTQYF
15	once	TRBV7-8	TRBJ2-5	TRBD2	TGTGCCAGCACAAATTGGGGGGGGAGGCCAGAGACCCAGTACTTC	CASTNWGGRPETQYF
15	NA	TRBV18	TRBJ1-3	NA	TGTGCCAGCTCACCACCGGCAGGGTCTGGAAACACCATATATTTT	CASSPPAGSGNTIYF
11	NA	TRBV5-1	TRBJ2-1	NA	TGCGCCAGCAGCGCTACAGATGAGCAGTTCTTC	CASSATDEQFF
14	NA	TRBV7-9	TRBJ1-4	TRBD1	TGTGCCAGCAGCGTAGGGGGCTATAATGAAAAACTGTTTTTT	CASSVGGYNEKLFF
11	NA	TRBV6-1	TRBJ1-1	NA	TGTGCCAGCAGTGAAACAGGGAGAGCTTTCTTT	CASSETGRAFF
14	NA	TRBV5-4	TRBJ2-7	NA	TGTGCCAGCAGCTTGGGATTATCAGCGACCGAGCAGTACTTC	CASSLGLSATEQYF
16	NA	TRBV28	TRBJ2-7	NA	TGTGCCAGCAGTTTTTCAGTCCTTGGAGGGTCCTACGAGCAGTACTTC	CASSFSVLGGSYEQYF
15	NA	TRBV6-5	TRBJ2-2	TRBD2	TGTGCCAGCAGTCCTAGCGGGGGAAACACCGGGGAGCTGTTTTTT	CASSPSGGNTGELFF
13	NA	TRBV6-2/TRBV6-3	TRBJ1-5	NA	TGTGCCAGCAGTGGCCGGCGGAATCAGCCCCAGCATTTT	CASSGRRNQPQHF
18	few	TRBV4-1	TRBJ1-2	NA	TGCGCCAGCAGCCAAGATTCGGGTAGGGAGGCTTCTAACTATGGCTACACCTTC	CASSQDSGREASNYGYTF
19	once	TRBV11-2	TRBJ2-1	TRBD2	TGTGCCAGCAGCTTAGATTCGGGGGAAGGCGGGGGGCTGTCCACTGAGCAGTTCTTC	CASSLDSGEGGGLSTEQFF
11	NA	TRBV10-3	TRBJ2-1	TRBD2	TGTGCCATCAGGGGGGGGGATGAGCAGTTCTTC	CAIRGGDEQFF
16	NA	TRBV9	TRBJ2-5	NA	TGTGCCAGCAGCACGTCGTGGGGGGGCACGGGAGAGACCCAGTACTTC	CASSTSWGGTGETQYF